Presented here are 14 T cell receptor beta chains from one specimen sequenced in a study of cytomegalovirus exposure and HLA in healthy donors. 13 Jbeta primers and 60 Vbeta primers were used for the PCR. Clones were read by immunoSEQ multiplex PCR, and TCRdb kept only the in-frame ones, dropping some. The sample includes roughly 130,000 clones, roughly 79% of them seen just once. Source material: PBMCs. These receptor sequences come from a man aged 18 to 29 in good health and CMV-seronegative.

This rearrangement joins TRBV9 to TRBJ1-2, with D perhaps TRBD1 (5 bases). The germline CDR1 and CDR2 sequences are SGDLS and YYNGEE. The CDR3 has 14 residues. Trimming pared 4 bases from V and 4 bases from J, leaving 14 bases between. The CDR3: CASSLGSQGYGYTF. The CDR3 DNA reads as TGTGCCAGCAGCCTAGGCTCCCAGGGCTATGGCTACACCTTC. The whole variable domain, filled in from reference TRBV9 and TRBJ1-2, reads DSGVTQTPKHLITATGQRVTLRCSPRSGDLSVYWYQQSLDQGLQFLIQYYNGEERAKGNILERFSAQQFPDLHSELNLSSLELGDSALYFCASSLGSQGYGYTFGSGTRLTVV.

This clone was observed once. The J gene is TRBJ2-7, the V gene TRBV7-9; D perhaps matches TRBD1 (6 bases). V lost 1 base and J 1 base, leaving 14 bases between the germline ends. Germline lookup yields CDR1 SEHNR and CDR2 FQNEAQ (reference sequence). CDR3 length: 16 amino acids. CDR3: CASSLEAWGRSYEQYF. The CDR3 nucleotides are TGTGCCAGCAGCTTAGAGGCGTGGGGGCGTTCCTACGAGCAGTACTTC.

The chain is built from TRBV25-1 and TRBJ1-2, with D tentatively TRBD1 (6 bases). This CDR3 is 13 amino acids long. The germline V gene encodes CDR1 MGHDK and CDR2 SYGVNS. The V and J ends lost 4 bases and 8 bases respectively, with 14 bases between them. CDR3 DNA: TGTGCCAGCAGTGTCAGGGGATTGGGGGGCTACACCTTC. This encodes CASSVRGLGGYTF.

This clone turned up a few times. DNA of the CDR3: TGCGCCAGCAGTGGCGGGCAGACAGGGGTAGAGACCCAGTACTTC. This encodes CASSGGQTGVETQYF. The genes are TRBV10-1 and TRBJ2-5, with 8 bases that match TRBD1. CDR3 length: 15 amino acids. Germline-derived CDR1 and CDR2 are WNHNN and SYGVQD (reference sequence). The V gene end was trimmed by 4 bases and the J gene end by 4 bases; junction bases not matched to a gene: 8.

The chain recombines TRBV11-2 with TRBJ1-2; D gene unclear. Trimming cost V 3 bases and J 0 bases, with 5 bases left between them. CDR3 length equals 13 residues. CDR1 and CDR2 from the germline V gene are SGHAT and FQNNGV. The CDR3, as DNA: TGTGCCAGCAGCTTTGCAGCTAACTATGGCTACACCTTC. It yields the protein CASSFAANYGYTF. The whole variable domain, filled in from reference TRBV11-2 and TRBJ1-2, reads EAGVAQSPRYKIIEKRQSVAFWCNPISGHATLYWYQQILGQGPKLLIQFQNNGVVDDSQLPKDRFSAERLKGVDSTLKIQPAKLEDSAVYLCASSFAANYGYTFGSGTRLTVV.

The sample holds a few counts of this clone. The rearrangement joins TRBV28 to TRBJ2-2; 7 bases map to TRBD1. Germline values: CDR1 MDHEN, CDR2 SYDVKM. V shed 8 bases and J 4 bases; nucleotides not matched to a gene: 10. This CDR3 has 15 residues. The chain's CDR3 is CASWNRGPSTGELFF. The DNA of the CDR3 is TGTGCCAGCTGGAACAGGGGACCATCCACCGGGGAGCTGTTTTTT.

CDR3 DNA: TGTGCCAGCACCCGAACGACAGGGGGCGGCTATGGCTACACCTTC. Translated, it gives CASTRTTGGGYGYTF. V gene TRBV6-5 combines with J gene TRBJ1-2; 10 bases are a match to TRBD1. This CDR3 is 15 amino acids long. The germline gives CDR1 MNHEY, CDR2 SVGAGI. V was pared by 7 bases and J by 4 bases, with 9 bases of the junction left unmatched.

The CDR3 here is CAWDRVGYTIYF. CDR3 DNA sequence: TGTGCCTGGGACAGGGTAGGGTACACCATATATTTT. The gene calls are TRBV30 and TRBJ1-3, with TRBD1 matching over 7 bases. V dropped 5 bases and J dropped 8; count of bases not matched to a gene: 6. CDR1 is GTSNPN and CDR2 is SVGIG in the germline V gene (reference sequence). The CDR3 has 12 amino acids.

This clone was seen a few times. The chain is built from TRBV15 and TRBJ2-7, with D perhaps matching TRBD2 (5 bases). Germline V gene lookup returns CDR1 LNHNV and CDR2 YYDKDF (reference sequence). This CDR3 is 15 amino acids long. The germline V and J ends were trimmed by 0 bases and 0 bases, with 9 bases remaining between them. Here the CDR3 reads CATSRDVGSSYEQYF. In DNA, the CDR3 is TGTGCCACCAGCAGAGATGTAGGGAGCTCCTACGAGCAGTACTTC.

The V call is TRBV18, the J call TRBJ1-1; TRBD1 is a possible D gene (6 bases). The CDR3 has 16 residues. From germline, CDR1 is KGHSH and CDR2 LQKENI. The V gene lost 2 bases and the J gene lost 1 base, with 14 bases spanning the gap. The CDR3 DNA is TGTGCCAGCTCACCAGTTCACAGGGTCAAGAACACTGAAGCTTTCTTT. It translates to CASSPVHRVKNTEAFF.

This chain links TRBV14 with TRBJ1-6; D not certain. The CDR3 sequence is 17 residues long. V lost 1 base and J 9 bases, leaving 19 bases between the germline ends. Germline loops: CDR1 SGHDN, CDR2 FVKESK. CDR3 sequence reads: CASSQASAGASISPLHF. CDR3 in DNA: TGTGCCAGCAGCCAAGCGTCCGCAGGTGCCAGTATTTCACCCCTCCACTTT.

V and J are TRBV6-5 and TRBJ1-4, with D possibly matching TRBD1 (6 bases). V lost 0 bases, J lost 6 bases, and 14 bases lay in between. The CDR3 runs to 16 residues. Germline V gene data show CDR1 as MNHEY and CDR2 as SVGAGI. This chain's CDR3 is CASSYSTGQGYEKLFF. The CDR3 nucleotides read TGTGCCAGCAGTTACTCGACGGGGCAGGGGTATGAAAAACTGTTTTTT.

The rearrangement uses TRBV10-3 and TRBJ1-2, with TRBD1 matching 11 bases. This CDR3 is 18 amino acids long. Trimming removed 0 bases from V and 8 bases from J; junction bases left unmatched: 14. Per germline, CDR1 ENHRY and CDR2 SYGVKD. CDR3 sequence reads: CAISESKDQGQGVWGYTF. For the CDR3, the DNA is TGTGCCATCAGTGAGTCGAAGGATCAGGGACAGGGGGTTTGGGGCTACACCTTC.

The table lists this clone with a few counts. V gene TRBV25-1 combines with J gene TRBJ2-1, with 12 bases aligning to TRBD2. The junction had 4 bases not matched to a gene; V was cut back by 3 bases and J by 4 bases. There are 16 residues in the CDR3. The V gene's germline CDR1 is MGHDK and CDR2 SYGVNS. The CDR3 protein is CASSETSGGGYNEQFF. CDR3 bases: TGTGCCAGCAGTGAGACTAGCGGGGGAGGGTACAATGAGCAGTTCTTC.